This T cell receptor (beta chain) was sequenced in a study of T cell clonotyping in hematopoietic cell transplantation. Points from the study as a whole: Graft donor and pretransplant recipient Inverse Simpson Index values predicted broader posttransplant TCR diversity. At the given depth, recipient repertoires were over 95% de novo clonotypes. After transplant, recipient diversity fell while pathologically expanded clonotypes grew through day 180.

Germline V gene data show CDR1 as LNHDA and CDR2 as SQIVND (reference sequence). Trimming took 6 bases from V and 4 from J, leaving 18 bases between them. This CDR3 has 15 residues. Remarks on this clone: The target antigen is unknown.

Assay used: immunoSEQ multiplex PCR; TCRdb lists only in-frame clones, some missing. This sample carries under 4,000 clones, under 80% of them seen once, and the ten largest clones take 5% to 6.5%. The sequence derives from a male patient aged 40 to 55 who had an allogeneic stem cell transplant from an unrelated donor, so the T cells may come from the graft donor. Some clones in this sample may be carry-over from other donors' samples. Sequenced material: peripheral blood mononuclear cells, taken 30 days after allogeneic stem cell transplant. The chain couples TRBV19 to TRBJ1-2; D ambiguous. The CDR3 sequence: CASRPDPGEVYGYTF. The CDR3 DNA follows: TGTGCCAGTAGACCTGACCCTGGGGAGGTCTATGGCTACACCTTC.